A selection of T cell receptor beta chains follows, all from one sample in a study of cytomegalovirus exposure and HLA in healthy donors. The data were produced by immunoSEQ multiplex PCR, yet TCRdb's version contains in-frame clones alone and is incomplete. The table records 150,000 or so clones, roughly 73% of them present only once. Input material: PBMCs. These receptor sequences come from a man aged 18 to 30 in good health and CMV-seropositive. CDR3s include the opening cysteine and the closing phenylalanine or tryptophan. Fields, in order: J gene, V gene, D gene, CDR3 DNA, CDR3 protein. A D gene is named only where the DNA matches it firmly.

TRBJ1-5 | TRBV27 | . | TGTGCCAGCAGGGAACAGGGATATAGCAATCAGCCCCAGCATTTT | CASREQGYSNQPQHF
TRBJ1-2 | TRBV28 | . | TGTGCCAGCATGCGGGCTAACTATGGCTACACCTTC | CASMRANYGYTF
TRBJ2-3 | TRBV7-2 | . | TGTGCCAGCAGCTTAAACTCTTACACAGATACGCAGTATTTT | CASSLNSYTDTQYF
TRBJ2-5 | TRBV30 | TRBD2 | TGTGCCTGGAGTCCCCTAGCGGGAGAGACCCAGTACTTC | CAWSPLAGETQYF
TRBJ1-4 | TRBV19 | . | TGTGCCAGTAGTTCCCCAGGGTTTGAAAAACTGTTTTTT | CASSSPGFEKLFF
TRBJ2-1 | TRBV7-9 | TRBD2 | TGTGCCAGCAGCCCCGGACTAGCGGGAGTTACGGACAATGAGCAGTTCTTC | CASSPGLAGVTDNEQFF
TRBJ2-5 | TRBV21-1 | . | TGTGCCAGCAGCTCGGGAGGCCGGCTAGCGGGAGCAGAGACCCAGTACTTC | CASSSGGRLAGAETQYF
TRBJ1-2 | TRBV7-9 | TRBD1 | TGTGCCAGCAGCTCTAGGACAGGGGACAATGGCTACACCTTC | CASSSRTGDNGYTF
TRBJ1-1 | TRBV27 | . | TGTGCCAGCAGTTTATTCGGGGGGGGAGAAGCTTTCTTT | CASSLFGGGEAFF
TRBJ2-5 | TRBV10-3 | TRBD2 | TGTGCCACCCAATCCGATGGGACTAGAGGGGAGACCCAGTACTTC | CATQSDGTRGETQYF